A selection of T cell receptor beta chains follows, all from one sample in a study of PD-L1 blockade in urothelial cancer. Method: immunoSEQ multiplex PCR; TCRdb's copy keeps in-frame clones and lacks some. The data show approximately 24,000 clones, approximately 86% seen once. The sample consisted of PBMCs, taken around atezolizumab (anti-PD-L1) treatment. These receptors all come from a man between 60 and 75 years old with urothelial cancer. The CDR3 runs from the conserved cysteine through the conserved F or W. Clone size, where shown, is once, few, many, or a class for clones that have expanded.

clone size,V gene,CDR3 protein
.,TRBV18,CASSPQLQGQVNTEAFF
.,TRBV5-4,CASSLAGSLNNEQFF
.,TRBV15,CATSRDPDSGNTIYF
.,TRBV5-1,CASSDGTSGTDTQYF
.,TRBV5-1,CASSLAGGGGNEQFF
few,TRBV27,CASQTQGGYNSPLHF
.,TRBV27,CASSSNSGGPYEQYF
.,TRBV6-6,CASSSPGRGADTQYF
.,TRBV4-1,CASRLGLAGADTQYF
once,TRBV5-1,CASSLGTALGNTIYF
.,TRBV7-2,CASSLARRGGVGDTQYF
.,TRBV7-3,CASSTGTMADTQYF
.,TRBV9,CASSPTGSPNQPQHF
.,TRBV19,CASSPRDSGYEQYF
.,TRBV5-1,CASSLDGTGNEKLFF
few,TRBV4-1,CASSQVTGEGGYGYTF
.,TRBV5-5,CASSLKGVGETQYF
.,TRBV6-1,CASSEAAGTSGYTF
few,TRBV4-2,CASSHHTRQGADSPLHF
.,TRBV30,CAWDRRAKNIQYF
.,TRBV5-1,CASSPGQGAGEQYF
.,TRBV29-1,CSVGSTSGRVETQYF
.,TRBV6-1,CASSTDRNTEAFF
.,TRBV5-1,CASQRQGAGEVDEAFF
.,TRBV5-6,CASSPTDPSGNTIYF
.,TRBV7-9,CASSITAGNNSPLHF
.,TRBV7-9,CASSLSGGPYEQYF
.,TRBV5-1,CASSLPGVPNYGYTF
.,TRBV6-5,CASSVLQGFQPQHF
.,TRBV5-6,CASRPGTGGLASVNEQFF
.,TRBV2,CASSEALPQAASGNTIYF